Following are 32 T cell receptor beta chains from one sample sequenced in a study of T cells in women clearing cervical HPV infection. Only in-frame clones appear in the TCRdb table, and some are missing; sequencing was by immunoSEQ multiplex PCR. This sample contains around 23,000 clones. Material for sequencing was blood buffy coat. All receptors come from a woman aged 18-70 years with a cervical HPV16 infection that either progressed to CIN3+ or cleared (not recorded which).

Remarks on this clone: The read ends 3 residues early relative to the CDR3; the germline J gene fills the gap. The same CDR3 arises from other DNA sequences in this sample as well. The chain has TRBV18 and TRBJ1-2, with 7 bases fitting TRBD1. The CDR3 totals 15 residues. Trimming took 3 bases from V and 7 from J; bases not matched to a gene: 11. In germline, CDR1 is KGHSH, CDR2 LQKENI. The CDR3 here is CASSPKPGQSSGYTF. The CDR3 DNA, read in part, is TGTGCCAGCTCACCGAAACCGGGACAGAGTTCTGGC.

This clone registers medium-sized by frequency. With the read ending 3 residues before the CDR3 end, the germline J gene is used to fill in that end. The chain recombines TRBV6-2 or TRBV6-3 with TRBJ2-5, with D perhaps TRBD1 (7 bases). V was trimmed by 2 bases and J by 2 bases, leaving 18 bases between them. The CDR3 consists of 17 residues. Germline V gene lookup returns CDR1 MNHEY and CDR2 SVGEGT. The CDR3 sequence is CASSYPRGQGGQETQYF. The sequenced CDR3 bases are TGTGCCAGCAGTTACCCCAGGGGCCAGGGGGGACAAGAGACC.

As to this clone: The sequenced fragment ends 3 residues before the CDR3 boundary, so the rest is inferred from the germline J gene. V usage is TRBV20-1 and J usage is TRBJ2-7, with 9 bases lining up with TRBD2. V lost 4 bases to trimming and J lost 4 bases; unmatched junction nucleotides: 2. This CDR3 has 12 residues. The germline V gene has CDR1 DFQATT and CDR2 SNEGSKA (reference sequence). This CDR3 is CSAMAGGYEQYF. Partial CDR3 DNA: TGCAGTGCTATGGCGGGAGGGTACGAG.

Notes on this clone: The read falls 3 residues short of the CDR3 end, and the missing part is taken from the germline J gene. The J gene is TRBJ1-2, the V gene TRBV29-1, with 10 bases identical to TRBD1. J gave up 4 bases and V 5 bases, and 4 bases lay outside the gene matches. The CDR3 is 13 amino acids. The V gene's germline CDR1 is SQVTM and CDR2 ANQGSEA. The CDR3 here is CSVPGQGSYGYTF. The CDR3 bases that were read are TGCAGCGTTCCGGGACAGGGGAGCTATGGC.

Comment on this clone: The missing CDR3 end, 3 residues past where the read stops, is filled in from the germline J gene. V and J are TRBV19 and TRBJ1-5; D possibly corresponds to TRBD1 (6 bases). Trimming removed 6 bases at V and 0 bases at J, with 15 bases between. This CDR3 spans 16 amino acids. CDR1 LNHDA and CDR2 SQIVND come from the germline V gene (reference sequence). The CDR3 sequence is CASSLGQPYSNQPQHF. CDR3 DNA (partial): TGTGCCAGTAGCCTCGGACAGCCGTATAGCAATCAGCCC.

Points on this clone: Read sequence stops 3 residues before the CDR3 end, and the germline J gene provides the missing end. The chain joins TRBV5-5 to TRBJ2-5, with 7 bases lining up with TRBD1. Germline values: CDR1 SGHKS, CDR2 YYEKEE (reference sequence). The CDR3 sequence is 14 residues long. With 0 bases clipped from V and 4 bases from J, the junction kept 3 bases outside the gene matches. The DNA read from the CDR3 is TGTGCCAGCAGCTTGGGGGGGACAGTAGAGACC. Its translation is CASSLGGTVET. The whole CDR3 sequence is CASSLGGTVETQYF.

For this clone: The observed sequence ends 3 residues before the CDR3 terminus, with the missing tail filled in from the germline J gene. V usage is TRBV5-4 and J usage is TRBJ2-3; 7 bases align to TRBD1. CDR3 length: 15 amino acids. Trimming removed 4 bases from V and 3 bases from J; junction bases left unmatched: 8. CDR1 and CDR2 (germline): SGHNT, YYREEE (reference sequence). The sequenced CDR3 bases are TGTGCCAGCAGCAGGGGAACAGGGGAAACAGATACG. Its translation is CASSRGTGETDT. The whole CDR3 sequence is CASSRGTGETDTQYF.

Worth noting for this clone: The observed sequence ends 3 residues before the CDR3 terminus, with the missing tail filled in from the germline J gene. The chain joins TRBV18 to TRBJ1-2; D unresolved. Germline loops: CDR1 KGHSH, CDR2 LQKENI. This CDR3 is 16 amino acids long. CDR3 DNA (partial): TGTGCCAGCTCACCACCGGGCCCTCAGGAGCGGGGAGGC. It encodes CASSPPGPQERGG. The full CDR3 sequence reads CASSPPGPQERGGYTF.

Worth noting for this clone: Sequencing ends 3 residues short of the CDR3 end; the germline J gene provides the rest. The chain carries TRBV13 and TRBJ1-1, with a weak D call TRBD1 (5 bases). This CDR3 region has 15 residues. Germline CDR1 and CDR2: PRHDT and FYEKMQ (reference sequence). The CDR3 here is CASSLDQGGGVHAFF. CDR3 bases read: TGTGCCAGCAGCTTAGATCAAGGAGGAGGGGTACAT.

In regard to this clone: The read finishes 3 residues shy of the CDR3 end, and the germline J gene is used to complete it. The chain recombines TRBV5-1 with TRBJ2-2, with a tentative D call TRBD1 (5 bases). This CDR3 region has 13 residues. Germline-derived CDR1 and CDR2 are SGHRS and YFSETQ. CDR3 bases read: TGCGCCAGCAGGGTGGGGCTAAATGAAAAG. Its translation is CASRVGLNEK. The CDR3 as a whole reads CASRVGLNEKLFF.

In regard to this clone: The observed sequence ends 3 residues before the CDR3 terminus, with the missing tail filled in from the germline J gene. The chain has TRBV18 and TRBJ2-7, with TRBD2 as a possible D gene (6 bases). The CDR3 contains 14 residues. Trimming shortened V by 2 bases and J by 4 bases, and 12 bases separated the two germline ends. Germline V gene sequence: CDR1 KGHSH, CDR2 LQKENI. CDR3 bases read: TGTGCCAGCTCACCAGGACCCGGGGGATACGAG. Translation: CASSPGPGGYE. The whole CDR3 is CASSPGPGGYEQYF.

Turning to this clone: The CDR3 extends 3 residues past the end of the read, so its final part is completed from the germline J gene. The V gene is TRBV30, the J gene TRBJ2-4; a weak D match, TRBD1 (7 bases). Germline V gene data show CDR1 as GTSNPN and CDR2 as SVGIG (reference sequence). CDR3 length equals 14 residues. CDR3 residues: CAGRRGTEFYGQYF. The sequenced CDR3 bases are TGTGCCGGGCGGAGGGGGACAGAGTTCTATGGT.

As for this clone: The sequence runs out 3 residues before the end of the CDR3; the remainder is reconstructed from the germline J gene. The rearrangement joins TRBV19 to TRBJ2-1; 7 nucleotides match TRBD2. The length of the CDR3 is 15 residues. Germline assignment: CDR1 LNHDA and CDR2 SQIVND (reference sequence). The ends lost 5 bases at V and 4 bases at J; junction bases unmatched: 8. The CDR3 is CASSRFASGYNEQFF. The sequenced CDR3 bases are TGTGCCAGTAGTCGCTTCGCTAGCGGTTACAATGAG.

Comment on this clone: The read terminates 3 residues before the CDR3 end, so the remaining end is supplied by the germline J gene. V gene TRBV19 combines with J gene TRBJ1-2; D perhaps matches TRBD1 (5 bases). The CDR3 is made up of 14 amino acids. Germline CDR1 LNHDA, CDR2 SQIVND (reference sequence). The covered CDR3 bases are TGTGCCAGTAGTACAGGGTGGAAAGACTCCGAC. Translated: CASSTGWKDSD. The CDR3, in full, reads CASSTGWKDSDYTF.

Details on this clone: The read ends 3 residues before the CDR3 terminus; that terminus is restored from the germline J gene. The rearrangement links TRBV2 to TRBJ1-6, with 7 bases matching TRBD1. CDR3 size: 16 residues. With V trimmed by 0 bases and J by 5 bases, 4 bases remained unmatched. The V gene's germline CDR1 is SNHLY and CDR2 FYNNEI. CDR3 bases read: TGTGCCAGCAGTGAAGCAGGGGGCGGGAATAATTCACCC. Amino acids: CASSEAGGGNNSP. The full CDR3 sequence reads CASSEAGGGNNSPLHF.

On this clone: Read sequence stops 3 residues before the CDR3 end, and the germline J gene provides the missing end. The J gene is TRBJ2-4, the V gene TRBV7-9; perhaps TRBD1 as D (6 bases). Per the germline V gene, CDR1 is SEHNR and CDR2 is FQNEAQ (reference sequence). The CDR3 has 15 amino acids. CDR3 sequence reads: CASSFPTGYNYGQYF. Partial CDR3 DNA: TGTGCCAGCAGCTTCCCGACAGGTTATAACTATGGT.

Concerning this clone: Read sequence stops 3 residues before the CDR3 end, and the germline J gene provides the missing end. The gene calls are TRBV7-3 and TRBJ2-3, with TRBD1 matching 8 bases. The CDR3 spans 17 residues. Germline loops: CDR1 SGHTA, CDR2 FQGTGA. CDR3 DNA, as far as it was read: TGTGCCAGCCCCACCCAGGGGGCTATCCGCCCCAATCAGCCG. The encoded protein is CASPTQGAIRPNQP. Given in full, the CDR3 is CASPTQGAIRPNQPQYF.

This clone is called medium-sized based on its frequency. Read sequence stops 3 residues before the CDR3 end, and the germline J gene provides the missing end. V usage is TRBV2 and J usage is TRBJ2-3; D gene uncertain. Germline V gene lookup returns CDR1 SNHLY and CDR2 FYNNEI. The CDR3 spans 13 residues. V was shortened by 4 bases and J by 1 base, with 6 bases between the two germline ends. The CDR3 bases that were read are TGTGCCAGCAGTGTCCCCGGCACAGATACG. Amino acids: CASSVPGTDT. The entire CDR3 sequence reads CASSVPGTDTQYF.

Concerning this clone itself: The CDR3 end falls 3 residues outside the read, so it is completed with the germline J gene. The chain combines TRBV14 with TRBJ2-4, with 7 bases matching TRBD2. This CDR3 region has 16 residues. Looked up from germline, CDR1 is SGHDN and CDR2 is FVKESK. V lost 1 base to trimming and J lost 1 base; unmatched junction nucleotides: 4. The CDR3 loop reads CASSQAVGGAKNIQYF. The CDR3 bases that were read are TGTGCCAGCAGCCAAGCGGTGGGGGGGGCCAAAAACATT. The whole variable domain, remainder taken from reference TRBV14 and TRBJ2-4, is EAGVTQFPSHSVIEKGQTVTLRCDPISGHDNLYWYRRVMGKEIKFLLHFVKESKQDESGMPNNRFLAERTGGTYSTLKVQPAELEDSGVYFCASSQAVGGAKNIQYFGAGTRLSVL.

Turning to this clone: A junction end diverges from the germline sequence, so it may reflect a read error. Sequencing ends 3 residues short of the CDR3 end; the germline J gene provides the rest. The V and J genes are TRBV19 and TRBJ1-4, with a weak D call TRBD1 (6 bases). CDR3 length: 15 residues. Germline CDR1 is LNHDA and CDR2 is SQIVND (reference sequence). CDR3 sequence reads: CVSSIWAGDNEKLFF. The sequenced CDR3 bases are TGTGTCAGTAGTATTTGGGCAGGGGATAATGAAAAA.

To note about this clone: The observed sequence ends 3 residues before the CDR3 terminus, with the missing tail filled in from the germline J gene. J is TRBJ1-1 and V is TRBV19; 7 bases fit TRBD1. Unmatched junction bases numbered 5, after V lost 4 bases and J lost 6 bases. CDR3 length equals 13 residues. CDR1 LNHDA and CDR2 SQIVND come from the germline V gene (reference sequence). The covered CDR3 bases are TGTGCCAGTAGTACCCACACAGGGGCTGAA. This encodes CASSTHTGAE. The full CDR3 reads CASSTHTGAEAFF. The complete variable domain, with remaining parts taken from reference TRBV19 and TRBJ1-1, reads DGGITQSPKYLFRKEGQNVTLSCEQNLNHDAMYWYRQDPGQGLRLIYYSQIVNDFQKGDIAEGYSVSREKKESFPLTVTSAQKNPTAFYLCASSTHTGAEAFFGQGTRLTVV.

CDR3: CASRGSGVLETQYF. The sequenced part of the CDR3 DNA is TGCGCCAGCAGGGGGTCCGGGGTACTAGAGACC. The chain has TRBV5-1 and TRBJ2-5; tentative D call: TRBD2 (5 bases). The observed sequence ends 3 residues before the CDR3 terminus, with the missing tail filled in from the germline J gene. Germline V gene lookup returns CDR1 SGHRS and CDR2 YFSETQ. Trimming shortened V by 5 bases and J by 4 bases, and 15 bases separated the two germline ends. CDR3 length: 14 amino acids.

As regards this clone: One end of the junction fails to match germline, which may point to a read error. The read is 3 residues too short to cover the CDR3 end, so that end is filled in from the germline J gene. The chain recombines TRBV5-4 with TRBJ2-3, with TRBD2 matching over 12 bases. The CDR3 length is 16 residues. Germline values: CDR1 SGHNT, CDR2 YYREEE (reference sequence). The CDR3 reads CASSLQLAGGPETQYF. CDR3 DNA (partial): TGTGCCAGCAGCTTACAGCTAGCGGGAGGGCCAGAGACG.

CDR3 in amino acids: CSARDRRGSTGELFF. The DNA read from the CDR3 is TGCAGTGCTAGAGACCGCAGGGGGTCAACCGGGGAG. The V call is TRBV20-1, the J call TRBJ2-2; 7 positions agree with TRBD1. The sequence runs out 3 residues before the end of the CDR3; the remainder is reconstructed from the germline J gene. V was clipped by 0 bases and J by 5 bases; unmatched bases: 6. CDR3 size: 15 residues. Germline CDR1 is DFQATT and CDR2 is SNEGSKA (reference sequence).

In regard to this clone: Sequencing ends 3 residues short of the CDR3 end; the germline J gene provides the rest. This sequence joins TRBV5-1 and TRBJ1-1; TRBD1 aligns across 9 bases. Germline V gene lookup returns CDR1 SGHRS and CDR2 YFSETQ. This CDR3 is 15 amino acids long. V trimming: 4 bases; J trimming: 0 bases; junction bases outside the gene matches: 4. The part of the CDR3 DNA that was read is TGCGCCAGCAGCCCGGGGGACAGGGTGAACACTGAA. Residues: CASSPGDRVNTE. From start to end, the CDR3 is CASSPGDRVNTEAFF.

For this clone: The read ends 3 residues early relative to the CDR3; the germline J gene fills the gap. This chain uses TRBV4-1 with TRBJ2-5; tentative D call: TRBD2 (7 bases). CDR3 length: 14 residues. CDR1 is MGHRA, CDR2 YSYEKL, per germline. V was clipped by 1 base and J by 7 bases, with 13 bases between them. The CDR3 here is CASSQVLGGGTQYF. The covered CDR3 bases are TGCGCCAGCAGCCAAGTTTTAGGGGGGGGGACC.

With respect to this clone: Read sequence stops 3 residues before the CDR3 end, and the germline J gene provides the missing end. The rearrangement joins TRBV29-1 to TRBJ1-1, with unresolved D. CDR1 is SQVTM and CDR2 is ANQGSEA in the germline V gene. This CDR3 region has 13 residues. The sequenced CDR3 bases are TGCAGCGTTGAAGTACTCCTAAAGGGTGGG. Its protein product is CSVEVLLKGG. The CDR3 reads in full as CSVEVLLKGGAFF.

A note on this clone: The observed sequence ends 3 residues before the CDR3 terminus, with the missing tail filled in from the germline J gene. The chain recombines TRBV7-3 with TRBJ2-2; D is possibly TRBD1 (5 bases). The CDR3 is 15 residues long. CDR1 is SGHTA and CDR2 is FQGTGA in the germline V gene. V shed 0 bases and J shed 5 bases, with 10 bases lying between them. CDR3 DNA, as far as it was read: TGTGCCAGCAGCTTAACGCGACAGAGAACCGGGGAG. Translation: CASSLTRQRTGE. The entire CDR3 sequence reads CASSLTRQRTGELFF.

The CDR3 sequence: CASSLGQSYEQYF. Partial CDR3 DNA: TGTGCCAGCAGTTTAGGGCAGTCCTACGAG. The chain uses TRBV12-3 or TRBV12-4 and TRBJ2-7; D gene ambiguous. The CDR3 extends 3 residues past the end of the read, so its final part is completed from the germline J gene. The CDR3 runs 13 residues. V was clipped by 1 base and J by 1 base, with 5 bases between them.

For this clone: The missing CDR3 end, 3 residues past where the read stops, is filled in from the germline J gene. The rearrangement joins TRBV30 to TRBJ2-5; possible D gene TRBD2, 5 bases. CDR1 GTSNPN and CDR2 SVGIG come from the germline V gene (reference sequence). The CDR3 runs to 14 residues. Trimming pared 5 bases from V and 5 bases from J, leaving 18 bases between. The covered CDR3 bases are TGTGCCTGGGGCTACGGGGTGGGAGTGGAGACC. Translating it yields CAWGYGVGVET. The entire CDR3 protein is CAWGYGVGVETQYF. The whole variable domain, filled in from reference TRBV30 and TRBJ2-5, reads SQTIHQWPATLVQPVGSPLSLECTVEGTSNPNLYWYRQAAGRGLQLLFYSVGIGQISSEVPQNLSASRPQDRQFILSSKKLLLSDSGFYLCAWGYGVGVETQYFGPGTRLLVL.

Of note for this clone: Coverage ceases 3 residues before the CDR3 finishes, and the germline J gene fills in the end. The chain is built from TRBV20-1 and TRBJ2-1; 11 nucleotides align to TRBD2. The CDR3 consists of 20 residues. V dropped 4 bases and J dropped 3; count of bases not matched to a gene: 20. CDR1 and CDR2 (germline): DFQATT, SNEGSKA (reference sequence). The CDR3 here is CSATRPPGTSGGKYYNEQFF. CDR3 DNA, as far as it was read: TGCAGTGCTACTCGGCCGCCTGGCACTAGCGGGGGTAAATACTACAATGAG.

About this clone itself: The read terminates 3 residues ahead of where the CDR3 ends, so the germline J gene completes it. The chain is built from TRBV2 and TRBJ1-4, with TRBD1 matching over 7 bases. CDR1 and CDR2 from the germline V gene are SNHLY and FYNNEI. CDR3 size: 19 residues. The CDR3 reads CATTLRQGSPNSGANVLFF. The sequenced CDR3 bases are TGTGCCACCACGCTTAGACAGGGCTCCCCTAATTCTGGGGCCAACGTA.